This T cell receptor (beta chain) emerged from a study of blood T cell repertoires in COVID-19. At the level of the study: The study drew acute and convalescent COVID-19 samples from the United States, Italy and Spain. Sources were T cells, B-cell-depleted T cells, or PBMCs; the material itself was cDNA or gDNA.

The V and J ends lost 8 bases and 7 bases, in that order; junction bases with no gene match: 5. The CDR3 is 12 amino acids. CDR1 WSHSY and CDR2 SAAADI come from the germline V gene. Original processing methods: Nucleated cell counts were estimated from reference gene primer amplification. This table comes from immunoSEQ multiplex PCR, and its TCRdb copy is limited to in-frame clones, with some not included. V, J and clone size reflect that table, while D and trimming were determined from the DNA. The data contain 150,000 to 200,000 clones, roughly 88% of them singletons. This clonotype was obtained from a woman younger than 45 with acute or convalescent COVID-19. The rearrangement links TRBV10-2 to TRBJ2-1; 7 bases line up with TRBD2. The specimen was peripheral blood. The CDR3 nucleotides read TGCGCCAGCGAGGCGGGAGCAAATGAGCAGTTCTTC. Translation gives CASEAGANEQFF.